This T cell receptor beta chain was recorded in a study of cytomegalovirus exposure and HLA in healthy donors. V was clipped by 6 bases and J by 1 base, with 9 bases between them. In germline, CDR1 is SQVTM, CDR2 ANQGSEA. The CDR3 is 12 amino acids. To note about this clone: Its antigen is not identified. The sample carries other DNA sequences with the same CDR3.

Whole-study results and caveats: Follow-up analysis seemed to connect common viral pathogens with several of the most significant clusters identified. The analysis excluded some indistinguishable V segments, including TRBV6-2 and TRBV6-3.

The primer mix had 60 Vbeta and 13 Jbeta primers. Only in-frame clones appear in the TCRdb table, and some are missing; sequencing was by immunoSEQ multiplex PCR. This sample yields some 200,000 clones, of which roughly 85% are seen a single time; about 1.5% belongs to the top ten. Sequencing was carried out using PBMCs. V is TRBV29-1 and J is TRBJ2-5, with D possibly TRBD2 on 5 matching bases. The sequence was obtained from a woman under 30 in good health and CMV-seronegative. The CDR3 DNA is TGCAGCGTCGAAAGCGGCCAAGAGACCCAGTACTTC. Protein product: CSVESGQETQYF. Complete variable domain (other parts from reference TRBV29-1 and TRBJ2-5): SAVISQKPSRDICQRGTSLTIQCQVDSQVTMMFWYRQQPGQSLTLIATANQGSEATYESGFVIDKFPISRPNLTFSTLTVSNMSPEDSSIYLCSVESGQETQYFGPGTRLLVL.